This TCR beta chain was sequenced during a study of cytomegalovirus exposure and HLA in healthy donors. Study conclusions and caveats: In vitro testing confirmed a few CMV-associated chains as specific for CMV antigens.

Of note for this clone: No antigen is known for it.

TCRdb's copy holds only in-frame clones and misses some; the assay was immunoSEQ multiplex PCR. The table lists around 120,000 clones, around 88% of them singletons. The germline V gene encodes CDR1 MDHEN and CDR2 SYDVKM. This CDR3 is 15 amino acids long. Trimming removed 6 bases at V and 0 bases at J, with 15 bases between. The chain joins TRBV28 to TRBJ2-7; perhaps TRBD1 as D (6 bases). This receptor was obtained from a man in his late teens or twenties in good health and CMV-seronegative. Sequencing used PBMCs. The chain's CDR3 is CASSPQGPSSYEQYF. The CDR3 nucleotides read TGTGCCAGCAGCCCTCAGGGGCCCAGCTCCTACGAGCAGTACTTC.